The T cell receptor beta chain described here comes from a study of PD-1 blockade in classical Hodgkin lymphoma. As concerns this clone: Its target is not known.

CDR1 and CDR2 (germline): MNHEY, SVGAGI. Trimming shortened V by 0 bases and J by 7 bases, and 13 bases separated the two germline ends. CDR3 length equals 15 residues. No patient escaped relapse after autologous stem cell transplantation, and brentuximab vedotin exposure varied. Thawed PBMCs yielded CD4+ T cells through magnetic negative selection. Clones were read by immunoSEQ multiplex PCR, and TCRdb kept only the in-frame ones, dropping some. This table has 30,000 to 35,000 clones, 75% to 95% appearing once. Study-level results: Newly diagnosed patients had baseline TCR diversity that was reportedly lower than that of healthy donors. Complete responders' baseline diversity resembled that of newly diagnosed patients. TCR diversity rose significantly by C4D1 in CD4+ but not CD8+ cells.

The sample consisted of CD4+ T cells from blood, taken at baseline. This TCR came from a human donor with classical Hodgkin lymphoma. This rearrangement joins TRBV6-5 to TRBJ1-3; D remains ambiguous. The CDR3 reads CASSYSEVGSNTIYF. In DNA, the CDR3 is TGTGCCAGCAGTTACTCAGAGGTGGGGTCCAACACCATATATTTT.